This passage covers 32 T cell receptor beta chains from one sample sequenced in a study of T cell responses to AZD1222 COVID-19 vaccine. Only in-frame clones appear in the TCRdb table, and some are missing; sequencing was by immunoSEQ multiplex PCR. Among tens of thousands of clones listed, approximately 80% were seen once. Here the sequenced sample was peripheral blood, taken 28 days after the second AZD1222 dose. The receptors here all came from an adult who received the AZD1222 COVID-19 vaccine.

With regard to this clone: The sample contains more than one DNA sequence encoding this CDR3. The chain employs TRBV7-2 and TRBJ2-5, with D hard to call. Germline CDR1 reads SGHTA; CDR2 reads FQGNSA. The CDR3 runs 11 residues. Trimming removed 5 bases from V and 2 bases from J, with 3 bases in between. DNA for the CDR3: TGTGCCAGCAGCCTTCAAGAGACCCAGTACTTC. Protein sequence: CASSLQETQYF.

The J gene is TRBJ2-5, the V gene TRBV5-1; 9 positions match TRBD2. The germline CDR1 and CDR2 sequences are SGHRS and YFSETQ. Trimming cost V 5 bases and J 4 bases; bases outside gene matches: 12. The CDR3 extends over 16 amino acids. CDR3 region: CASSNNGGGARETQYF. The DNA for the CDR3 is TGCGCCAGCAGTAATAATGGCGGGGGGGCCAGAGAGACCCAGTACTTC. The entire variable domain, with the rest obtained from reference TRBV5-1 and TRBJ2-5, is as follows: KAGVTQTPRYLIKTRGQQVTLSCSPISGHRSVSWYQQTPGQGLQFLFEYFSETQRNKGNFPGRFSGRQFSNSRSEMNVSTLELGDSALYLCASSNNGGGARETQYFGPGTRLLVL.

This clone was detected a few times. The chain links TRBV11-2 to TRBJ1-2; 8 nucleotides agree with TRBD1. Germline-derived CDR1 and CDR2 are SGHAT and FQNNGV. This CDR3 region has 14 residues. V lost 0 bases, J lost 3 bases, and 0 bases stayed unmatched. The CDR3 reads CASSLEQGDYGYTF. Here the CDR3 DNA reads TGTGCCAGCAGCTTAGAACAGGGGGACTATGGCTACACCTTC.

V usage is TRBV2 and J usage is TRBJ1-2; D remains ambiguous. V lost 3 bases to trimming and J lost 4 bases, with 6 bases between them. Germline loops: CDR1 SNHLY, CDR2 FYNNEI. This CDR3 has 12 residues. The CDR3 nucleotides are TGTGCCAGCAGTGATCTCGGCTATGGCTACACCTTC. Protein: CASSDLGYGYTF.

The chain has TRBV7-9 and TRBJ1-6; tentative D call: TRBD1 (5 bases). Trimming left V 5 bases short and J 10 bases short, with 21 bases between. Germline-derived CDR1 and CDR2 are SEHNR and FQNEAQ (reference sequence). The CDR3 is 16 amino acids. CDR3 sequence reads: CASSPAGQMGYSPLHF. The CDR3 coding sequence is TGTGCCAGCAGCCCGGCGGGGCAGATGGGGTACTCACCCCTCCACTTT.

The rearrangement uses TRBV18 and TRBJ1-4, with a tentative D call TRBD1 (5 bases). The V gene lost 3 bases and the J gene lost 2 bases, with 13 bases spanning the gap. The germline V gene has CDR1 KGHSH and CDR2 LQKENI. This CDR3 has 16 amino acids. Here the CDR3 reads CASSPSARVTNEKLFF. For the CDR3, the DNA is TGTGCCAGCTCACCCTCCGCCAGGGTGACTAATGAAAAACTGTTTTTT.

Details on this clone: Relative to the germline gene, one junction end is altered; a read error may explain this. The chain links TRBV10-2 to TRBJ2-2; 12 bases fit TRBD1. CDR1 and CDR2 (germline): WSHSY, SAAADI. This CDR3 region has 15 residues. The CDR3 sequence: CAGRDRGHRVGELFF. DNA of the CDR3: TGCGCCGGCAGGGACAGGGGGCATCGGGTCGGGGAGCTGTTTTTT.

The chain employs TRBV7-2 and TRBJ1-4; 7 bases map to TRBD1. The length of the CDR3 is 15 residues. Germline CDR1 SGHTA, CDR2 FQGNSA. With V trimmed by 8 bases and J by 3 bases, 9 bases remained unmatched. CDR3 sequence: CASGKRGHPNEKLFF. CDR3 nucleotides: TGTGCCAGCGGGAAAAGGGGGCATCCTAATGAAAAACTGTTTTTT.

The chain is built from TRBV5-1 and TRBJ2-3; 13 bases match TRBD2. Trimming removed 4 bases from V and 7 bases from J; junction bases left unmatched: 6. The germline V gene encodes CDR1 SGHRS and CDR2 YFSETQ. The CDR3 runs 15 residues. CDR3 DNA sequence: TGCGCCAGCAGCGCGGGACTAGCGGGATGGAATACGCAGTATTTT. Translation gives CASSAGLAGWNTQYF.

This chain links TRBV11-2 with TRBJ1-2; no clear D gene. The germline V gene has CDR1 SGHAT and CDR2 FQNNGV. The CDR3 length is 12 residues. V was shortened by 5 bases and J by 8 bases, with 12 bases between the two germline ends. CDR3 sequence (DNA): TGTGCCAGCAGCCCAAATATCCTCGGCTACACCTTC. It yields the protein CASSPNILGYTF. The variable domain in full, with the rest retrieved from reference TRBV11-2 and TRBJ1-2, is EAGVAQSPRYKIIEKRQSVAFWCNPISGHATLYWYQQILGQGPKLLIQFQNNGVVDDSQLPKDRFSAERLKGVDSTLKIQPAKLEDSAVYLCASSPNILGYTFGSGTRLTVV.

This chain links TRBV27 with TRBJ2-7; 7 bases are a match to TRBD1. V lost 5 bases to trimming and J lost 3 bases; unmatched junction nucleotides: 4. Germline V gives CDR1 MNHEY, CDR2 SMNVEV (reference sequence). The CDR3 is 13 amino acids. The DNA for the CDR3 is TGTGCCAGCAGTACGAGGACAGGCTACGAGCAGTACTTC. As protein: CASSTRTGYEQYF.

Written as DNA, the CDR3 is TGTGCCAGTAGTACGACAGGGGGCGCAGAGACCCAGTACTTC. It codes for CASSTTGGAETQYF. This chain links TRBV19 with TRBJ2-5; TRBD1 agrees at 10 bases. This CDR3 is built from 14 residues. Unmatched junction bases numbered 3, after V lost 4 bases and J lost 4 bases. In germline, CDR1 is LNHDA, CDR2 SQIVND (reference sequence).

V and J are TRBV4-1 and TRBJ2-7; 7 bases are shared with TRBD2. J was trimmed by 7 bases and V by 3 bases; bases with no gene match: 9. Germline CDR1 reads MGHRA; CDR2 reads YSYEKL. CDR3 length equals 14 residues. CDR3 loop: CASSQTLAVLEQYF. The CDR3 nucleotides are TGCGCCAGCAGCCAGACGCTAGCGGTTTTAGAGCAGTACTTC.

This clone was observed a single time. This rearrangement joins TRBV12-3 or TRBV12-4 to TRBJ1-2; no clear D. The CDR3 covers 13 residues. Trimming left V 7 bases short and J 2 bases short, with 11 bases between. CDR3 protein: CASTSNRNYGYTF. Here the CDR3 DNA reads TGTGCCAGCACCTCAAACCGCAACTATGGCTACACCTTC.

The rearrangement uses TRBV6-4 and TRBJ2-3; 8 bases match TRBD1. V was pared by 0 bases and J by 4 bases, with 0 bases of the junction left unmatched. The germline V gene encodes CDR1 MRHNA and CDR2 SNTAGT. This CDR3 region has 14 residues. DNA of the CDR3: TGTGCCAGCAGTGACTCACAGGGGGCAGATACGCAGTATTTT. Encoded protein: CASSDSQGADTQYF.

This sequence joins TRBV5-6 and TRBJ2-5; D gene uncertain. V was pared by 2 bases and J by 1 base, with 3 bases between. This CDR3 contains 12 residues. Germline loops: CDR1 SGHDT, CDR2 YYEEEE. The CDR3 here is CASSFTQETQYF. Here the CDR3 DNA reads TGTGCCAGCAGCTTCACCCAAGAGACCCAGTACTTC.

This chain links TRBV3-1 (or the pseudogene TRBV3-2) with TRBJ1-2, with TRBD1 as a possible D gene (5 bases). V was clipped by 0 bases and J by 5 bases, with 10 bases between them. The V gene's germline CDR1 is LGHDT and CDR2 YNNKEL (reference sequence). The CDR3 runs 14 residues. CDR3 residues: CASSQEEKGYGYTF. The CDR3 DNA reads TGTGCCAGCAGCCAAGAGGAAAAGGGGTATGGCTACACCTTC.

The chain joins TRBV11-2 to TRBJ2-5; 7 bases fit TRBD1. V was pared by 4 bases and J by 5 bases, with 4 bases of the junction left unmatched. This CDR3 spans 13 amino acids. The germline V gene encodes CDR1 SGHAT and CDR2 FQNNGV. This chain's CDR3 is CASSSTGSETQYF. In DNA, the CDR3 is TGTGCCAGCAGCTCGACAGGGTCCGAGACCCAGTACTTC.

This sequence joins TRBV6-1 and TRBJ2-2; D might be TRBD1 or TRBD2, each matching 5 bases. The CDR3 length is 16 residues. Per the germline V gene, CDR1 is MNHNS and CDR2 is SASEGT. V lost 4 bases and J lost 4, with 16 bases in between. Here the CDR3 DNA reads TGTGCCAGCAGTGCCGGGACCCGTAAGGGCACCGGGGAGCTGTTTTTT. This gives the protein CASSAGTRKGTGELFF.

The sample holds a few counts of this clone. The V and J genes are TRBV5-4 and TRBJ2-7; 8 nucleotides align to TRBD2. The J segment lost 3 bases and the V segment lost 4 bases, leaving 6 bases of the junction unmatched. The CDR3 length is 14 residues. The germline V gene has CDR1 SGHNT and CDR2 YYREEE (reference sequence). The DNA for the CDR3 is TGTGCCAGCAGCGGGGGCGGGGGGCACTACGAGCAGTACTTC. Encoded protein: CASSGGGGHYEQYF.

V is TRBV6-5 and J is TRBJ2-1; 8 nucleotides match TRBD1. V lost 2 bases and J lost 6; bases outside the gene matches: 6. The CDR3 contains 15 residues. Per germline, CDR1 MNHEY and CDR2 SVGAGI. DNA of the CDR3: TGTGCCAGCAGTTACCGGACAGGGTATCGCAATGAGCAGTTCTTC. Translating gives CASSYRTGYRNEQFF.

The chain carries TRBV28 and TRBJ1-1, with 8 bases lining up with TRBD1. Trimming cost V 6 bases and J 1 base; bases outside gene matches: 7. CDR3 length equals 15 residues. Germline-derived CDR1 and CDR2 are MDHEN and SYDVKM. The CDR3 coding sequence is TGTGCCAGCAGACTAGCCACAGGGGGGAACACTGAAGCTTTCTTT. This sequence encodes CASRLATGGNTEAFF.

The chain carries TRBV5-1 and TRBJ1-4, with TRBD1 identical over 10 bases. CDR3 length: 16 amino acids. Per germline, CDR1 SGHRS and CDR2 YFSETQ. V lost 3 bases and J lost 0; bases outside the gene matches: 2. As DNA, the CDR3 is TGCGCCAGCAGCTCCGGGACAGGGGCAACTAATGAAAAACTGTTTTTT. Protein: CASSSGTGATNEKLFF.

This clone has just a few counts. The chain combines TRBV6-6 with TRBJ1-6, with D maybe TRBD1 (6 bases). Trimming left V 5 bases short and J 8 bases short, with 13 bases between. The CDR3 is 14 residues long. The germline V gene encodes CDR1 MNHNY and CDR2 SVGAGI (reference sequence). The CDR3 DNA sequence: TGTGCCAGCAGTGCACAGGGTATGGATTCACCCCTCCACTTT. Protein: CASSAQGMDSPLHF.

The V gene is TRBV6-1, the J gene TRBJ1-2; 10 bases agree with TRBD1. The J segment lost 7 bases and the V segment lost 1 base, leaving 3 bases of the junction unmatched. CDR3 length: 14 amino acids. Germline CDR1 and CDR2: MNHNS and SASEGT. Here the CDR3 reads CASSEGTGGFGYTF. The CDR3 DNA follows: TGTGCCAGCAGTGAAGGGACAGGGGGTTTTGGCTACACCTTC.

This clone was recorded a few times. The chain carries TRBV4-3 and TRBJ2-2, with D maybe TRBD2 (5 bases). CDR3 length: 14 residues. The germline CDR1 and CDR2 sequences are LGHNA and YSLEER. Trimming shortened V by 1 base and J by 7 bases, and 10 bases separated the two germline ends. CDR3 protein: CASSQVSGIGELFF. CDR3 coding DNA: TGCGCCAGCAGCCAAGTCTCGGGGATCGGGGAGCTGTTTTTT.

V usage is TRBV18 and J usage is TRBJ2-4; TRBD1 aligns across 10 bases. After removal of 2 bases from V and 5 bases from J, the junction contained 0 bases not matched to a gene. Germline CDR1 is KGHSH and CDR2 is LQKENI. This CDR3 has 14 residues. The CDR3 sequence is CASSPGTGENIQYF. For the CDR3, the DNA is TGTGCCAGCTCACCAGGGACAGGGGAAAACATTCAGTACTTC.

The V and J genes are TRBV11-3 and TRBJ1-1; D is possibly TRBD1 (6 bases). This CDR3 region has 13 residues. CDR1 and CDR2 from the germline V gene are SGHNT and YENEEA. V was clipped by 5 bases and J by 6 bases, with 13 bases between them. CDR3: CASSETGSPEAFF. In DNA, the CDR3 is TGTGCCAGCAGCGAAACAGGGAGCCCTGAAGCTTTCTTT.

The genes are TRBV3-1 (or the pseudogene TRBV3-2) and TRBJ2-1; no reliable D call. Per germline, CDR1 LGHDT and CDR2 YNNKEL (reference sequence). V lost 0 bases and J lost 5, with 17 bases in between. The CDR3 covers 17 residues. In DNA, the CDR3 is TGTGCCAGCAGCCAAGATCCTTTAGGTAGGGCGAACAATGAGCAGTTCTTC. This encodes CASSQDPLGRANNEQFF.

V gene TRBV18 combines with J gene TRBJ2-5, with D unclear. The CDR3 has 14 residues. V was clipped by 3 bases and J by 5 bases, with 13 bases between them. Germline loops: CDR1 KGHSH, CDR2 LQKENI. DNA of the CDR3: TGTGCCAGCTCACCGCCGACTGGGGTTGAGACCCAGTACTTC. As protein: CASSPPTGVETQYF.

The chain links TRBV20-1 to TRBJ2-2; TRBD2 agrees at 14 bases. Germline V gives CDR1 DFQATT, CDR2 SNEGSKA (reference sequence). The CDR3 is made up of 18 amino acids. V gave up 3 bases and J gave up 2 bases; unmatched junction bases: 8. CDR3 region: CSASDRGLAGANTGELFF. For the CDR3, the DNA is TGCAGTGCTAGTGATCGGGGACTAGCGGGGGCCAACACCGGGGAGCTGTTTTTT.

The rearrangement links TRBV19 to TRBJ2-3; tentatively, D is TRBD1 or TRBD2 (5 bases each). Germline CDR1 is LNHDA and CDR2 is SQIVND (reference sequence). CDR3 size: 14 residues. V was clipped by 10 bases and J by 4 bases, with 18 bases between them. The CDR3 is CATSPGHVADTQYF. The DNA of the CDR3 is TGTGCCACCTCGCCGGGGCATGTGGCAGATACGCAGTATTTT.